This TCR beta chain came from a study of blood T cell repertoires in COVID-19. This table comes from immunoSEQ multiplex PCR, and its TCRdb copy is limited to in-frame clones, with some not included. Of about 330,000 clones detected, roughly 90% appear once; the ten largest clones hold about 18%. Cohort placement rested on clinical history that participants reported themselves. The sequenced sample consisted of PBMCs or T cells enriched from blood (not recorded which). This clonotype originated in a woman in her 30s who had recovered from COVID-19.

As DNA, the CDR3 is TGTGCCAGCAGTGTTGGTCCAGGGGCTACTGAAAAACTGTTTTTT. Translated, it gives CASSVGPGATEKLFF. This sequence joins TRBV11-1 and TRBJ1-4; D may be TRBD1 (6 bases). Trimming cost V 6 bases and J 7 bases, with 18 bases left between them. CDR3 length: 15 residues. From germline, CDR1 is SGHAT and CDR2 FQDESV (reference sequence).